The 12 T cell receptor beta chains presented below share a single source sample, sequenced in a study of response to subunit inactivated influenza vaccine. TCRdb fed the RT-PCR reads into MiXCR, producing one record per CDR3 protein. The table records hundreds of thousands of distinct CDR3 sequences, 10% to 15% of them present only once. Sequencing used PBMCs from blood, obtained on the day of vaccination. These TCRs come from a man aged 45-60 years who received an inactivated influenza vaccine.

The gene calls are TRBV7-8 and TRBJ2-7; the D gene is possibly TRBD1 (5 bases). With 5 bases removed from V and 5 bases from J, the gap between germline ends came to 22 bases. The V gene's germline CDR1 is SGHVS and CDR2 FQNEAQ. The CDR3 is 16 residues long. The CDR3 protein is CASSRRRVTDRDEQYF. The CDR3 DNA follows: TGTGCCAGCAGCCGCCGACGAGTGACAGATCGTGACGAGCAGTACTTC.

This chain connects TRBV24-1 to TRBJ2-7, with 8 bases identical to TRBD1. V shed 4 bases and J 6 bases; nucleotides not matched to a gene: 13. CDR3 length equals 16 residues. In germline, CDR1 is KGHDR, CDR2 SFDVKD. The CDR3 protein is CATSEAGQGKLGEQYF. In DNA, the CDR3 is TGTGCCACCAGTGAGGCTGGACAGGGAAAACTTGGCGAGCAGTACTTC.

This clonotype was counted between two and nine times. V usage is TRBV20-1 and J usage is TRBJ2-7, with D hard to call. V was pared by 6 bases and J by 0 bases, with 21 bases between. The CDR3 is 16 residues long. Germline-derived CDR1 and CDR2 are DFQATT and SNEGSKA (reference sequence). CDR3 sequence reads: CSATKEGGGSSYEQYF. In DNA form, the CDR3 reads TGCAGTGCCACCAAAGAAGGCGGCGGAAGCTCCTACGAGCAGTACTTC.

This clonotype was seen many times. The chain carries TRBV28 and TRBJ2-2; maybe TRBD1 (5 bases). Germline V CDR1 and CDR2: MDHEN, SYDVKM. This CDR3 spans 15 amino acids. V was shortened by 3 bases and J by 6 bases, with 14 bases between the two germline ends. The CDR3 nucleotides are TGTGCCAGCAGTTTGGTCAGGGAACGACCCGGGGAGCTGTTTTTT. Translating gives CASSLVRERPGELFF.

In this sample, this clonotype turned up a few times. The chain links TRBV28 to TRBJ2-3; tentative D call: TRBD1 (6 bases). Germline assignment: CDR1 MDHEN and CDR2 SYDVKM. The CDR3 loop spans 15 amino acids. Trimming removed 6 bases at V and 5 bases at J, with 18 bases between. The chain's CDR3 is CASSRPHLGGDTQYF. The DNA of the CDR3 is TGTGCCAGCAGCCGACCCCATCTAGGGGGAGATACGCAGTATTTT.

The gene calls are TRBV12-3 or TRBV12-4 and TRBJ2-7, with D uncertain. The V and J ends lost 7 bases and 2 bases respectively, with 9 bases between them. This CDR3 has 12 amino acids. The CDR3 loop reads CASIGPAYEQYF. The CDR3 DNA reads as TGTGCCAGCATAGGTCCGGCCTACGAGCAGTACTTC.

This clonotype was seen a handful of times. The chain is built from TRBV7-8 and TRBJ2-3, with 7 bases that match TRBD2. V was clipped by 3 bases and J by 9 bases; unmatched bases: 12. Germline values: CDR1 SGHVS, CDR2 FQNEAQ. The CDR3 totals 15 residues. CDR3 region: CASSLTQGGSGTQYF. DNA of the CDR3: TGTGCCAGCAGCTTGACGCAGGGCGGGAGTGGCACGCAGTATTTT.

The rearrangement links TRBV11-1 to TRBJ2-3; 10 nucleotides line up with TRBD2. Germline CDR1 and CDR2: SGHAT and FQDESV (reference sequence). The V gene end was trimmed by 0 bases and the J gene end by 2 bases; junction bases not matched to a gene: 8. The CDR3 spans 18 residues. The CDR3 region has the DNA TGTGCCAGCAGCTTAGCGATATGGGGGACTAGCGTCACAGATACGCAGTATTTT. Amino acid sequence: CASSLAIWGTSVTDTQYF.

This clonotype occurred many times. V usage is TRBV4-3 and J usage is TRBJ2-2; D gene ambiguous. The germline V gene has CDR1 LGHNA and CDR2 YSLEER. Trimming took 5 bases from V and 6 from J, leaving 7 bases between them. This CDR3 is built from 12 residues. CDR3 in DNA: TGCGCCAGCAGCTACGGCCCCGGGGAGCTGTTTTTT. Its protein product is CASSYGPGELFF.

This clonotype was seen at least ten times. The chain uses TRBV4-1 and TRBJ2-7; tentatively, D is TRBD1 (5 bases). The CDR3 consists of 14 residues. Deletions cut 4 bases from V and 2 bases from J, with 12 bases between. Germline-derived CDR1 and CDR2 are MGHRA and YSYEKL. The CDR3 DNA reads TGCGCCAGCAGCCCAGGGATCGGAACCTACGAGCAGTACTTC. Encoded protein: CASSPGIGTYEQYF.

This chain connects TRBV9 to TRBJ2-1; D possibly matches TRBD1 or TRBD2 (5 bases each). V dropped 0 bases and J dropped 3 bases, with 13 bases sitting between them. Germline values: CDR1 SGDLS, CDR2 YYNGEE. The CDR3 spans 16 residues. The DNA for the CDR3 is TGTGCCAGCAGCGTAGGGGGCCAGGGACGCTACAATGAGCAGTTCTTC. As protein: CASSVGGQGRYNEQFF.

The chain employs TRBV7-8 and TRBJ2-7; 9 bases are a match to TRBD2. This CDR3 is built from 16 residues. The germline gives CDR1 SGHVS, CDR2 FQNEAQ. Unmatched junction bases numbered 10, after V lost 0 bases and J lost 7 bases. The CDR3 protein is CASSLAWAGGAYEQYF. The CDR3 DNA sequence: TGTGCCAGCAGCTTAGCGTGGGCGGGAGGGGCTTATGAGCAGTACTTC.